These 26 T cell receptor beta chains originate from one sample sequenced in a study of blood T cell repertoires in COVID-19. Sequencing was performed with immunoSEQ multiplex PCR; in TCRdb, only in-frame clones are kept and a portion is missing. The sample has 200,000 to 250,000 clones, 70% to 85% seen once; the top ten hold 9.7%. The sample taken for sequencing was peripheral blood. The receptors were gathered from a man aged 45-65 years with active or convalescent COVID-19.

This chain uses TRBV28 with TRBJ1-5; a weak D match, TRBD1 (5 bases). Per germline, CDR1 MDHEN and CDR2 SYDVKM. The CDR3 totals 16 residues. Trimming cost V 7 bases and J 0 bases, with 16 bases left between them. Here the CDR3 reads CASTNGEGYSNQPQHF. In nucleotides, the CDR3 is TGTGCCAGCACCAACGGGGAGGGGTATAGCAATCAGCCCCAGCATTTT.

CDR3 residues: CASSYPRAEAFF. CDR3 bases: TGTGCCAGCAGTTACCCCAGGGCGGAAGCTTTCTTT. V and J are TRBV6-2 or TRBV6-3 and TRBJ1-1, with a possible D match to TRBD1 (5 bases). Trimming took 2 bases from V and 8 from J, leaving 9 bases between them. Germline CDR1 and CDR2: MNHEY and SVGEGT. The length of the CDR3 is 12 residues.

CDR3 residues: CASSWTGEVQPQHF. In nucleotides, the CDR3 is TGTGCCAGCAGTTGGACAGGAGAAGTTCAGCCCCAGCATTTT. J is TRBJ1-5 and V is TRBV6-2 or TRBV6-3; 7 bases are shared with TRBD1. Germline values: CDR1 MNHEY, CDR2 SVGEGT. The ends lost 4 bases at V and 6 bases at J; junction bases unmatched: 6. The CDR3 is 14 residues long.

The chain uses TRBV5-1 and TRBJ2-3, with a possible D match to TRBD1 (5 bases). V was trimmed by 4 bases and J by 2 bases, leaving 14 bases between them. The CDR3 runs 15 residues. CDR1 is SGHRS and CDR2 is YFSETQ in the germline V gene. The CDR3 sequence is CASSPTPGHTDTQYF. DNA for the CDR3: TGCGCCAGCAGCCCCACGCCCGGACACACAGATACGCAGTATTTT.

This chain uses TRBV2 with TRBJ2-1; 7 positions agree with TRBD1. Germline V lookup: CDR1 SNHLY, CDR2 FYNNEI. V dropped 3 bases and J dropped 3; count of bases not matched to a gene: 2. This CDR3 is built from 14 residues. The CDR3 loop is CASSEQGVYNEQFF. CDR3 sequence (DNA): TGTGCCAGCAGTGAGCAGGGGGTCTACAATGAGCAGTTCTTC.

The chain joins TRBV11-1 to TRBJ2-7; D is ambiguous. The CDR3 extends over 13 amino acids. The V end was cut by 2 bases, the J end by 2 bases, with 7 bases between. Germline loops: CDR1 SGHAT, CDR2 FQDESV (reference sequence). The CDR3 region is CASSLNSAYEQYV. DNA for the CDR3: TGTGCCAGCAGCTTAAACAGTGCCTACGAGCAGTACGTC.

The CDR3 loop reads CASSGGQAGSYNEQFF. The CDR3 DNA is TGTGCCAGTAGTGGAGGACAGGCCGGCTCCTACAATGAGCAGTTCTTC. The gene calls are TRBV19 and TRBJ2-1, with 7 bases lining up with TRBD1. CDR3 length: 16 amino acids. CDR1 is LNHDA, CDR2 SQIVND, per germline (reference sequence). Trimming took 5 bases from V and 0 from J; bases not matched to a gene: 7.

This clone was counted once. CDR3 nucleotide sequence: TGTGCCAGCAGCTTGGGACAGGGCCGAGAGAACACTGAAGCTTTCTTT. It encodes CASSLGQGRENTEAFF. The chain links TRBV5-4 to TRBJ1-1; 7 bases match TRBD1. The CDR3 contains 16 residues. Germline loops: CDR1 SGHNT, CDR2 YYREEE (reference sequence). Trimming cost V 0 bases and J 1 base; bases outside gene matches: 6.

The V call is TRBV19, the J call TRBJ1-2; D is unresolved. Germline loops: CDR1 LNHDA, CDR2 SQIVND (reference sequence). CDR3 length: 13 amino acids. V lost 6 bases, J lost 0 bases, and 8 bases lay in between. CDR3 DNA: TGTGCCAGTAGAGCACCCGCTAACTATGGCTACACCTTC. Its translation is CASRAPANYGYTF.

Regarding this clone: Other DNA variants within this sample encode the same CDR3. This chain connects TRBV7-2 to TRBJ1-3; D may be TRBD1 (6 bases). Germline V lookup: CDR1 SGHTA, CDR2 FQGNSA. The CDR3 consists of 14 residues. V was trimmed by 5 bases and J by 4 bases, leaving 12 bases between them. The CDR3 here is CASSPQGTGNTIYF. The CDR3 coding sequence is TGTGCCAGCAGCCCTCAGGGGACAGGAAACACCATATATTTT. Drawing the rest from reference TRBV7-2 and TRBJ1-3, the complete variable domain is GAGVSQSPSNKVTEKGKDVELRCDPISGHTALYWYRQSLGQGLEFLIYFQGNSAPDKSGLPSDRFSAERTGGSVSTLTIQRTQQEDSAVYLCASSPQGTGNTIYFGEGSWLTVV.

The rearrangement uses TRBV3-1 (or the pseudogene TRBV3-2) and TRBJ2-7; D perhaps matches TRBD1 (6 bases). Germline CDR1 LGHDT, CDR2 YNNKEL (reference sequence). Trimming left V 2 bases short and J 0 bases short, with 14 bases between. The CDR3 contains 16 residues. CDR3: CASSQKGQLPSYEQYV. Written as DNA, the CDR3 is TGTGCCAGCAGCCAAAAAGGACAGCTTCCCTCCTACGAGCAGTACGTC.

The chain links TRBV5-5 to TRBJ2-7; 11 bases are shared with TRBD2. J gave up 7 bases and V 4 bases, and 10 bases lay outside the gene matches. The CDR3 sequence is 15 residues long. The V gene's germline CDR1 is SGHKS and CDR2 YYEKEE (reference sequence). Written as DNA, the CDR3 is TGTGCCAGCAGCACCCTAGCGGGAGGACCGGGGGAGCAGTACTTC. Translation gives CASSTLAGGPGEQYF.

This clone has only a few counts. The gene calls are TRBV6-2 or TRBV6-3 and TRBJ1-1; possible D gene TRBD1, 6 bases. The CDR3 covers 14 residues. From germline, CDR1 is MNHEY and CDR2 SVGEGT. Deletions cut 2 bases from V and 4 bases from J, with 11 bases between. CDR3 sequence reads: CASSYGGGPTEAFF. The CDR3 bases are TGTGCCAGCAGTTACGGGGGGGGCCCCACTGAAGCTTTCTTT.

The rearrangement joins TRBV29-1 to TRBJ1-1; 11 bases are shared with TRBD1. The CDR3 sequence is 13 residues long. CDR1 SQVTM and CDR2 ANQGSEA come from the germline V gene. J was trimmed by 6 bases and V by 8 bases; bases with no gene match: 8. Written as DNA, the CDR3 is TGCAGCTTATTACCGGGACAGGGGGCTGAAGCTTTCTTT. This translates into CSLLPGQGAEAFF.

CDR3 bases: TGTGCCAGCAGCCCCTCTGTCAGGTCTAGCAATCAGCCCCAGCATTTT. Translating it yields CASSPSVRSSNQPQHF. The V and J genes are TRBV7-8 and TRBJ1-5; no clear D gene. CDR1 SGHVS and CDR2 FQNEAQ come from the germline V gene. The ends were cut back, 5 bases at V and 0 bases at J, with 14 bases in the middle. The CDR3 has 16 amino acids.

CDR3 residues: CASSLAGSTDTQYF. The CDR3, as DNA: TGTGCCAGCAGTTTGGCGGGTAGCACAGATACGCAGTATTTT. V is TRBV28 and J is TRBJ2-3; D possibly corresponds to TRBD2 (5 bases). The CDR3 spans 14 residues. V lost 3 bases to trimming and J lost 0 bases, with 7 bases between them. Germline CDR1 MDHEN, CDR2 SYDVKM. The whole variable domain, filled in from reference TRBV28 and TRBJ2-3, reads DVKVTQSSRYLVKRTGEKVFLECVQDMDHENMFWYRQDPGLGLRLIYFSYDVKMKEKGDIPEGYSVSREKKERFSLILESASTNQTSMYLCASSLAGSTDTQYFGPGTRLTVL.

The gene calls are TRBV18 and TRBJ1-1; 11 bases fit TRBD1. The trim removed 0 bases at V and 1 base at J, leaving 4 bases unmatched. The CDR3 is 17 residues long. Per the germline V gene, CDR1 is KGHSH and CDR2 is LQKENI. The CDR3 DNA is TGTGCCAGCTCACCACCCCGGACAGGGGGCGGGAACACTGAAGCTTTCTTT. Residues: CASSPPRTGGGNTEAFF.

The rearrangement uses TRBV7-3 and TRBJ1-1; D perhaps matches TRBD1 (5 bases). Trimming stripped 4 bases from V and 1 base from J, with 7 bases between. The CDR3 has 13 amino acids. Germline CDR1 reads SGHTA; CDR2 reads FQGTGA. CDR3: CASSYDRNTEAFF. The CDR3 DNA reads as TGTGCCAGCAGCTACGACAGGAACACTGAAGCTTTCTTT.

The chain links TRBV5-4 to TRBJ2-2; TRBD1 matches at 7 bases. Germline V gene data show CDR1 as SGHNT and CDR2 as YYREEE (reference sequence). The CDR3 is 18 amino acids. Trimming cost V 4 bases and J 0 bases; bases outside gene matches: 12. The CDR3 region is CASSPSPGDRANTGELFF. The CDR3 bases are TGTGCCAGCAGCCCATCCCCCGGGGACAGAGCGAACACCGGGGAGCTGTTTTTT.

The rearrangement links TRBV29-1 to TRBJ2-1; 10 bases map to TRBD2. The germline gives CDR1 SQVTM, CDR2 ANQGSEA. J lost 6 bases, V lost 4 bases, and 6 bases had no gene match. The CDR3 is 14 amino acids. CDR3 region: CSVVVQRGGNEQFF. In DNA, the CDR3 is TGCAGCGTTGTAGTCCAGCGGGGGGGCAATGAGCAGTTCTTC.

The J gene is TRBJ2-7, the V gene TRBV11-2, with D possibly being TRBD2 (5 bases). The germline V gene encodes CDR1 SGHAT and CDR2 FQNNGV. This CDR3 comprises 16 residues. The V end lost 0 bases, the J end lost 3 bases, and 15 bases lay between the germline ends. The CDR3 loop is CASSLDSNLGGYEQYF. For the CDR3, the DNA is TGTGCCAGCAGCTTAGATAGTAACTTAGGAGGCTACGAGCAGTACTTC.

The rearrangement joins TRBV24-1 to TRBJ2-2; D is perhaps TRBD1 (5 bases). The CDR3 is made up of 14 amino acids. CDR1 KGHDR and CDR2 SFDVKD come from the germline V gene. V lost 1 base to trimming and J lost 3 bases, with 5 bases between them. CDR3 region: CATSDFRDTGELFF. Written as DNA, the CDR3 is TGTGCCACCAGTGATTTCAGGGACACCGGGGAGCTGTTTTTT.

The chain links TRBV18 to TRBJ2-7, with 12 nucleotides matching TRBD1. V shed 4 bases and J 5 bases; nucleotides not matched to a gene: 3. From germline, CDR1 is KGHSH and CDR2 LQKENI. This CDR3 is 14 amino acids long. CDR3 protein: CASSLGTGGDEQYF. CDR3 DNA: TGTGCCAGCTCACTCGGGACAGGGGGCGACGAGCAGTACTTC.

This clone was counted between two and nine times. This chain links TRBV6-5 with TRBJ1-2; 7 bases agree with TRBD1. The CDR3 runs to 12 residues. Germline V gene lookup returns CDR1 MNHEY and CDR2 SVGAGI. The junction had 5 bases not matched to a gene; V was cut back by 5 bases and J by 8 bases. This chain's CDR3 is CASSTGAGGYTF. The CDR3 bases are TGTGCCAGCAGTACAGGGGCGGGAGGCTACACCTTC.

V usage is TRBV29-1 and J usage is TRBJ2-1, with a weak D call TRBD1 (6 bases). Trimming removed 7 bases from V and 11 bases from J, with 15 bases in between. CDR3 length equals 11 residues. Per germline, CDR1 SQVTM and CDR2 ANQGSEA. CDR3 in DNA: TGCAGCGCCGACAGGACAACCAAGCAGTTCTTC. Its translation: CSADRTTKQFF.

V usage is TRBV7-9 and J usage is TRBJ2-1; D not resolved. This CDR3 spans 14 amino acids. Germline CDR1 is SEHNR and CDR2 is FQNEAQ (reference sequence). Deletions cut 4 bases from V and 2 bases from J, with 9 bases between. CDR3: CASSSNYAYNEQFF. Written as DNA, the CDR3 is TGTGCCAGCAGCTCCAACTACGCCTACAATGAGCAGTTCTTC.